This TCR beta chain comes out of a study of identifying expanded T cells in peripheral blood. Study results and limitations: Clone count variance between roughly two-week samples rose with total template count. Approximately 1.2 clones differed between technical replicates, versus about 15 and 19 over time.

Collection occurred without any documented infections or immune events in donors. The CDR3 sequence is 16 residues long. The ends were cut back, 8 bases at V and 0 bases at J, with 19 bases in the middle. Germline assignment: CDR1 LNHDA and CDR2 SQIVND (reference sequence). About this clone itself: What it binds is unknown.

TCRdb's table, derived via immunoSEQ multiplex PCR, lists solely in-frame clones and lacks some. Among roughly 86,000 clones listed, 70% to 90% were seen once. The sequencing sample was made of blood. The rearrangement uses TRBV19 and TRBJ1-2, with unresolved D. This TCR was recovered from a person aged 18 to 75 in good health. Here the CDR3 DNA reads TGTGCCAGTCACGACCAATTGGGATTTTCTAACTATGGCTACACCTTC. Its protein is CASHDQLGFSNYGYTF.